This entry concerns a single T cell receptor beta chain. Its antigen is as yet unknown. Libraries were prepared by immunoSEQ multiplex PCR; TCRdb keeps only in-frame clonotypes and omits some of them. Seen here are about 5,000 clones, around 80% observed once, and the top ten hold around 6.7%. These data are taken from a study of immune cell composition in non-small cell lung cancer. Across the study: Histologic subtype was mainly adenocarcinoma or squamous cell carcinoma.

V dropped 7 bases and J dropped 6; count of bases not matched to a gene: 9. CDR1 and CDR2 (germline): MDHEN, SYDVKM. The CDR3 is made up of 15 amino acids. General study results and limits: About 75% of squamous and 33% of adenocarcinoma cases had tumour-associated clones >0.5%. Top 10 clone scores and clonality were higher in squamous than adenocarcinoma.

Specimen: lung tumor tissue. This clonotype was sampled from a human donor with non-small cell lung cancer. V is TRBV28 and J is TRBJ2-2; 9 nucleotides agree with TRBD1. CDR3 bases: TGTGCCAGCATCGCGGACAGGGGTGCGTCCGGGGAGCTGTTTTTT. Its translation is CASIADRGASGELFF.